The 9 T cell receptor beta chains listed next were all sequenced from one sample in a study of neurological immune-mediated disorders. Via MiXCR, TCRdb re-called the 5' RACE reads, giving one row per CDR3 protein. The sample has just under 45,000 distinct CDR3 sequences; roughly a fifth are singletons. Documented time point: technical triplicate 3. The sequenced material came from PBMCs. Every receptor here comes from a man aged 60 to 69 with HTLV-1-associated myelopathy (HAM/TSP).

In the case of this clonotype: The junction shows a germline mismatch at one end, possibly a read error. The rearrangement uses TRBV9 and TRBJ2-7; D gene uncertain. The germline CDR1 and CDR2 sequences are SGDLS and YYNGEE. This CDR3 is 14 amino acids long. In DNA, the CDR3 is TGTGCCTGCAGCGTAGATCCTTTATCCTACGAGCAGTACTTC. This codes for CACSVDPLSYEQYF.

The chain joins TRBV2 to TRBJ2-3; either TRBD1 or TRBD2 may supply D (6 bases each). V was clipped by 6 bases and J by 0 bases, with 16 bases between them. The germline V gene has CDR1 SNHLY and CDR2 FYNNEI. The length of the CDR3 is 16 residues. CDR3 DNA sequence: TGTGCCAGCAGCGTGGAGGGGACAATTAGCACAGATACGCAGTATTTT. Translating it yields CASSVEGTISTDTQYF.

This clonotype has more than one count but fewer than ten. This may come from a read error, since a much larger clone is one base off. V usage is TRBV5-1 and J usage is TRBJ2-5; D is ambiguous. The CDR3 loop spans 13 amino acids. The germline gives CDR1 SGHRS, CDR2 YFSETQ. Trimming removed 1 base from V and 0 bases from J, with 4 bases in between. CDR3: CASSLYDQETQYF. CDR3 DNA: TGCGCCAGCAGCTTGTACGACCAAGAGACCCAGTACTTC. Full variable domain (outside the CDR3, taken from reference TRBV5-1 and TRBJ2-5): KAGVTQTPRYLIKTRGQQVTLSCSPISGHRSVSWYQQTPGQGLQFLFEYFSETQRNKGNFPGRFSGRQFSNSRSEMNVSTLELGDSALYLCASSLYDQETQYFGPGTRLLVL.

Ten or more counts support this clonotype. The CDR3 region has the DNA TGCGCCAGCTCAATACGCGATACGCAGTATTTT. Amino acid sequence: CASSIRDTQYF. The rearrangement links TRBV4-1 to TRBJ2-3; D call uncertain. The V and J ends lost 8 bases and 6 bases respectively, with 9 bases between them. Germline lookup yields CDR1 MGHRA and CDR2 YSYEKL. The CDR3 extends over 11 amino acids.

This clonotype appeared many times. The V call is TRBV4-1, the J call TRBJ1-5; D possibly corresponds to TRBD1 (6 bases). V lost 8 bases and J 0 bases, leaving 8 bases between the germline ends. The germline CDR1 and CDR2 sequences are MGHRA and YSYEKL. There are 13 residues in the CDR3. The CDR3 sequence is CASADSSNQPQHF. The CDR3 DNA is TGCGCCAGCGCGGACAGTAGCAATCAGCCCCAGCATTTT.

This clonotype was seen many times. This sequence joins TRBV20-1 and TRBJ2-7; the D gene is possibly TRBD1 (5 bases). The CDR3 length is 11 residues. Germline V gene sequence: CDR1 DFQATT, CDR2 SNEGSKA (reference sequence). V gave up 7 bases and J gave up 4 bases, with 11 bases separating them. CDR3 nucleotides: TGCAGTGGCTCAGGACAATACGAGCAGTACTTC. This codes for CSGSGQYEQYF.

At least ten counts were recorded for this clonotype. This chain joins TRBV5-1 and TRBJ2-7; 11 bases agree with TRBD1. This CDR3 region has 14 residues. Germline V lookup: CDR1 SGHRS, CDR2 YFSETQ. The junction had 3 bases not matched to a gene; V was cut back by 4 bases and J by 3 bases. CDR3 bases: TGCGCCAGCAGCCCCGGGACAGGGGGCTACGAGCAGTACTTC. This gives the protein CASSPGTGGYEQYF.

This clonotype was recorded at least ten times. The J gene is TRBJ2-1, the V gene TRBV12-3 or TRBV12-4; maybe TRBD1 (7 bases). The CDR3 contains 14 residues. V dropped 3 bases and J dropped 8 bases, with 14 bases sitting between them. The CDR3 nucleotides read TGTGCCAGCAGTTTTTCAGGGGGGTACGATGAGCAGTTCTTC. Translation gives CASSFSGGYDEQFF.

This clonotype turned up a few times. This sequence joins TRBV11-2 and TRBJ2-1; D is possibly TRBD1 (5 bases). V was trimmed by 5 bases and J by 0 bases, leaving 11 bases between them. The CDR3 covers 15 residues. Germline CDR1 and CDR2: SGHAT and FQNNGV. CDR3 residues: CASSITGVSYNEQFF. CDR3 DNA: TGTGCCAGCAGCATCACAGGAGTCTCCTACAATGAGCAGTTCTTC. The entire variable domain, with the rest obtained from reference TRBV11-2 and TRBJ2-1, is as follows: EAGVAQSPRYKIIEKRQSVAFWCNPISGHATLYWYQQILGQGPKLLIQFQNNGVVDDSQLPKDRFSAERLKGVDSTLKIQPAKLEDSAVYLCASSITGVSYNEQFFGPGTRLTVL.